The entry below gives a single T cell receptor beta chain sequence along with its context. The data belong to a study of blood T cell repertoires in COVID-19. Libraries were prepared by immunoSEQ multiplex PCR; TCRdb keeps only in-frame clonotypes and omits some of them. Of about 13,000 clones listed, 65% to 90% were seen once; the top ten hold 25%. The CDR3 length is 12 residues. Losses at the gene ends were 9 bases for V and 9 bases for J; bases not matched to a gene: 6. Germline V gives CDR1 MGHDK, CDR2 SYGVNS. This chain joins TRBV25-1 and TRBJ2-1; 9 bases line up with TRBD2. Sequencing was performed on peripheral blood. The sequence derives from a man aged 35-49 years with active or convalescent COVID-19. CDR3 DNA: TGTGCCAGTACCGGGACTAGCTCTGAGCAGTTCTTC. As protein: CASTGTSSEQFF.